One and the same sample provided the 22 T cell receptor beta chains below, sequenced in a study of graft-versus-host responses after intestinal transplantation. Sequencing was performed with immunoSEQ multiplex PCR; in TCRdb, only in-frame clones are kept and a portion is missing. The table has approximately 8,600 clones, 25% to 40% seen once; the top ten hold around 5%. Sequenced here: alloreactive CD4+ T cells from a mixed lymphocyte reaction culture, sampled before intestinal transplant. The subset: CFSE-low proliferating T cells sorted from roughly 6-day pre-transplant mixed lymphocyte reaction (GvH or HvG direction). Every receptor here comes from a human patient who received an intestinal transplant.

The chain has TRBV6-6 and TRBJ2-7; D is possibly TRBD1 (6 bases). The germline V and J ends were trimmed by 0 bases and 4 bases, with 13 bases remaining between them. In germline, CDR1 is MNHNY, CDR2 SVGAGI (reference sequence). The CDR3 covers 15 residues. CDR3 residues: CASSYSVRGVYEQYF. The CDR3 coding sequence is TGTGCCAGCAGTTACTCGGTCAGGGGTGTTTACGAGCAGTACTTC.

By sample fraction, this clone is medium-sized. The J gene is TRBJ1-4, the V gene TRBV2, with 8 nucleotides matching TRBD1. Germline CDR1 and CDR2: SNHLY and FYNNEI. Trimming took 5 bases from V and 3 from J; bases not matched to a gene: 5. This CDR3 region has 15 residues. Written as DNA, the CDR3 is TGTGCCAGCAGTCCCAGGGGGCTCTCTAATGAAAAACTGTTTTTT. This sequence encodes CASSPRGLSNEKLFF.

The rearrangement links TRBV7-6 to TRBJ2-7; unclear D gene. The V and J ends lost 5 bases and 2 bases respectively, with 13 bases between them. The CDR3 is 14 amino acids. Germline V gene data show CDR1 as SGHVS and CDR2 as FNYEAQ. The CDR3 DNA reads as TGTGCCAGCAGCCAACACCAGGCAACCTACGAGCAGTACTTC. Amino acid sequence: CASSQHQATYEQYF. Full variable domain (missing parts from reference TRBV7-6 and TRBJ2-7): GAGVSQSPRYKVTKRGQDVALRCDPISGHVSLYWYRQALGQGPEFLTYFNYEAQQDKSGLPNDRFSAERPEGSISTLTIQRTEQRDSAMYRCASSQHQATYEQYFGPGTRLTVT.

This clone was counted between two and nine times. The rearrangement links TRBV28 to TRBJ2-7; the D is unclear. The CDR3 runs 14 residues. Germline V gene sequence: CDR1 MDHEN, CDR2 SYDVKM. The ends were cut back, 0 bases at V and 0 bases at J, with 6 bases in the middle. The CDR3 region has the DNA TGTGCCAGCAGTTTATGGCAGTCCTCCTACGAGCAGTACTTC. It codes for CASSLWQSSYEQYF.

The V call is TRBV6-4, the J call TRBJ2-6, with 8 bases lining up with TRBD1. The CDR3 is 16 residues long. The germline V gene has CDR1 MRHNA and CDR2 SNTAGT. V was pared by 6 bases and J by 4 bases, with 8 bases of the junction left unmatched. The CDR3 loop is CASSTGGTSGANVLTF. The CDR3, as DNA: TGTGCCAGCAGCACAGGGGGTACCTCGGGGGCCAACGTCCTGACTTTC.

The rearrangement links TRBV7-2 to TRBJ2-7; 7 nucleotides match TRBD2. CDR3 size: 15 residues. Germline trimming cut 5 bases from V and 4 bases from J; bases unmatched to any gene: 11. CDR1 is SGHTA and CDR2 is FQGNSA in the germline V gene. The CDR3 region has the DNA TGTGCCAGCAGCCCCGGGTTTGGGGAGGGGTACGAGCAGTACTTC. Its protein is CASSPGFGEGYEQYF.

This clone was counted only a few times. The chain recombines TRBV28 with TRBJ2-7; D is perhaps TRBD1 (6 bases). Germline lookup yields CDR1 MDHEN and CDR2 SYDVKM. Deletions cut 4 bases from V and 10 bases from J, with 14 bases between. This CDR3 contains 12 residues. CDR3 coding DNA: TGTGCCAGCAGTTCTTTAGTGGGGGCCCAGTACTTC. Translating it yields CASSSLVGAQYF.

This clone occurred a few times. The chain joins TRBV5-1 to TRBJ2-3; D perhaps matches TRBD2 (6 bases). With 4 bases removed from V and 7 bases from J, the gap between germline ends came to 16 bases. Germline CDR1 is SGHRS and CDR2 is YFSETQ. CDR3 length: 14 residues. As DNA, the CDR3 is TGCGCCAGCAGCATCTCGGGCGGCGGGAATACGCAGTATTTT. Amino acids: CASSISGGGNTQYF. Full variable domain (remainder filled in from reference TRBV5-1 and TRBJ2-3): KAGVTQTPRYLIKTRGQQVTLSCSPISGHRSVSWYQQTPGQGLQFLFEYFSETQRNKGNFPGRFSGRQFSNSRSEMNVSTLELGDSALYLCASSISGGGNTQYFGPGTRLTVL.

This chain connects TRBV7-9 to TRBJ2-1; D remains unclear. Trimming cost V 3 bases and J 6 bases, with 9 bases left between them. Germline CDR1 and CDR2: SEHNR and FQNEAQ (reference sequence). The CDR3 spans 13 residues. This chain's CDR3 is CASSFDTANEQFF. Here the CDR3 DNA reads TGTGCCAGCAGCTTTGATACTGCCAATGAGCAGTTCTTC.

The V and J genes are TRBV19 and TRBJ1-6, with D possibly TRBD1 on 6 matching bases. CDR1 is LNHDA and CDR2 is SQIVND in the germline V gene (reference sequence). The CDR3 sequence is 14 residues long. V was pared by 3 bases and J by 7 bases, with 10 bases between. The CDR3 DNA follows: TGTGCCAGTAGTATCGGGACAATCAATTCACCCCTCCACTTT. Amino acid sequence: CASSIGTINSPLHF.

This clone was counted once. A junction end diverges from the germline sequence, so it may reflect a read error. This chain uses TRBV28 with TRBJ2-5, with D perhaps TRBD1 (6 bases). Germline assignment: CDR1 MDHEN and CDR2 SYDVKM. The CDR3 is 16 amino acids. This CDR3 is CASSSRAEGDQETQYF. For the CDR3, the DNA is TGTGCCAGCAGTTCCCGGGCAGAGGGGGACCAGGAGACCCAGTACTTC.

The table lists this clone with a few counts. This chain links TRBV6-5 with TRBJ2-1, with 9 positions matching TRBD1. V lost 3 bases to trimming and J lost 7 bases; unmatched junction nucleotides: 10. CDR1 is MNHEY and CDR2 is SVGAGI in the germline V gene. The length of the CDR3 is 16 residues. The chain's CDR3 is CASSYGLDRGNNEQFF. In DNA form, the CDR3 reads TGTGCCAGCAGTTATGGCTTGGACAGGGGAAATAATGAGCAGTTCTTC.

This clone is labeled as medium-sized (0.01 to 0.1%). The rearrangement links TRBV5-6 to TRBJ2-1; D gene unclear. There are 15 residues in the CDR3. The V end lost 4 bases, the J end lost 0 bases, and 11 bases lay between the germline ends. Germline V gene lookup returns CDR1 SGHDT and CDR2 YYEEEE. Here the CDR3 reads CASSLRSGSYNEQFF. Written as DNA, the CDR3 is TGTGCCAGCAGCCTCCGATCGGGCTCCTACAATGAGCAGTTCTTC.

V usage is TRBV5-5 and J usage is TRBJ2-2, with a weak D call TRBD2 (5 bases). This CDR3 comprises 15 residues. Trimming shortened V by 4 bases and J by 2 bases, and 12 bases separated the two germline ends. CDR1 and CDR2 (germline): SGHKS, YYEKEE (reference sequence). For the CDR3, the DNA is TGTGCCAGCAGCGTCATACTAGTTAACACCGGGGAGCTGTTTTTT. It is translated as CASSVILVNTGELFF.

In DNA, the CDR3 is TGCAGCGTTGGTGAGGGGGCTCCTTTGGGCTACACCTTC. It yields the protein CSVGEGAPLGYTF. The V gene is TRBV29-1, the J gene TRBJ1-2, with 7 positions matching TRBD1. The trim removed 4 bases at V and 8 bases at J, leaving 10 bases unmatched. Looked up from germline, CDR1 is SQVTM and CDR2 is ANQGSEA. This CDR3 comprises 13 residues.

Judged by abundance, this clone is medium-sized. The chain has TRBV5-4 and TRBJ2-7, with D tentatively TRBD1 (5 bases). Germline lookup yields CDR1 SGHNT and CDR2 YYREEE (reference sequence). CDR3 length equals 15 residues. Deletions cut 3 bases from V and 4 bases from J, with 17 bases between. CDR3 DNA sequence: TGTGCCAGCAGCTCCCAGAACAGGTTTCAATACGAGCAGTACTTC. This gives the protein CASSSQNRFQYEQYF.

The chain is built from TRBV6-1 and TRBJ1-2, with 8 bases lining up with TRBD1. Germline V lookup: CDR1 MNHNS, CDR2 SASEGT. The V and J ends lost 5 bases and 1 base, in that order; junction bases with no gene match: 3. This CDR3 has 14 amino acids. In nucleotides, the CDR3 is TGTGCCAGCAGTCACAGGGGGGGTAACTATGGCTACACCTTC. Its protein product is CASSHRGGNYGYTF.

This rearrangement joins TRBV29-1 to TRBJ1-3, with TRBD1 identical over 9 bases. The germline gives CDR1 SQVTM, CDR2 ANQGSEA. The junction had 9 bases not matched to a gene; V was cut back by 2 bases and J by 7 bases. This CDR3 is built from 15 residues. CDR3 sequence (DNA): TGCAGCGTTGAACCGGGCACAGGGGGCGGCAACACCATATATTTT. It codes for CSVEPGTGGGNTIYF.

This clone occurred a few times. DNA of the CDR3: TGTGCCAGCAAACTAGCGGGAGTCGGGTCCTACGAGCAGTACTTC. It is translated as CASKLAGVGSYEQYF. The V call is TRBV7-2, the J call TRBJ2-7; 11 bases line up with TRBD2. J was trimmed by 1 base and V by 7 bases; bases with no gene match: 6. Germline V gene lookup returns CDR1 SGHTA and CDR2 FQGNSA. This CDR3 comprises 15 residues.

In regard to this clone: A much larger clone sits a single nucleotide away, making a read error possible. The chain uses TRBV6-5 and TRBJ1-5; D uncertain. The CDR3 extends over 13 amino acids. Germline V gives CDR1 MNHEY, CDR2 SVGAGI. CDR3 region: CDSSQLPRQPQHF. The CDR3 nucleotides read TGTGACAGCAGCCAACTTCCTCGACAGCCCCAGCATTTT.

The CDR3 loop reads CASSRTSVSSYNEQFF. Written as DNA, the CDR3 is TGCGCCAGCAGCCGTACTAGCGTTAGCTCCTACAATGAGCAGTTCTTC. J is TRBJ2-1 and V is TRBV5-1, with TRBD2 identical over 7 bases. Germline trimming cut 4 bases from V and 0 bases from J; bases unmatched to any gene: 7. This CDR3 has 16 residues. Germline values: CDR1 SGHRS, CDR2 YFSETQ.

This rearrangement joins TRBV19 to TRBJ2-2, with D possibly TRBD2 on 5 matching bases. The ends were cut back, 3 bases at V and 0 bases at J, with 14 bases in the middle. In germline, CDR1 is LNHDA, CDR2 SQIVND (reference sequence). The CDR3 covers 17 residues. The CDR3 reads CASSMGRPFANTGELFF. CDR3 sequence (DNA): TGTGCCAGTAGTATGGGGAGACCCTTCGCGAACACCGGGGAGCTGTTTTTT. Drawing the rest from reference TRBV19 and TRBJ2-2, the complete variable domain is DGGITQSPKYLFRKEGQNVTLSCEQNLNHDAMYWYRQDPGQGLRLIYYSQIVNDFQKGDIAEGYSVSREKKESFPLTVTSAQKNPTAFYLCASSMGRPFANTGELFFGEGSRLTVL.